This T cell receptor beta chain originates from a study of T cell repertoires in aging, cancer and after chemotherapy. Turning to the study itself: Donor ages fell into six groups from 30 or younger up to 70 or older. General study points: Immunological memory after chemotherapy cannot be judged from the repertoire data. Age-matched healthy donors had significantly more diverse, less clonal blood TCR repertoires than untreated cancer patients. Healthy donors lost TCR diversity with age mainly through richness, cancer patients through richness and evenness.

TRB rearrangements spanning V, D and J were amplified using mixed TRB-A/B primers. MiXCR, run by TCRdb on the multiplex PCR reads, gives a single entry per CDR3 protein. Of about 6,800 distinct CDR3 sequences in the sample, roughly 29% were seen once. TCR beta rearrangements were amplified from peripheral blood genomic DNA. This clonotype was counted between two and nine times. Its antigen remains unknown. The sequencing input was blood. The TCR was taken from a human donor with a blood cancer. The donor label of this sample is uncertain.

The CDR3 sequence: CASSLSEGTYGYTF. CDR3 DNA sequence: TGTGCCAGCAGTTTATCTGAGGGTACCTATGGCTACACCTTC. The J gene is TRBJ1-2, the V gene TRBV27; D is ambiguous. Per the germline V gene, CDR1 is MNHEY and CDR2 is SMNVEV (reference sequence). Trimming took off 0 bases at V and 4 bases at J, with 9 bases between the two ends. CDR3 length: 14 amino acids.